Detailed here is one T cell receptor beta chain. Trimming removed 4 bases from V and 3 bases from J, with 13 bases in between. This CDR3 has 15 residues. Germline V CDR1 and CDR2: LGHDT, YNNKEL (reference sequence). Negative magnetic isolation gave CD8+ and CD4+ cells; FACS enriched CD8+ TEMRA. These data come from a study of CD8 T cells in Susac syndrome. RNA totalling roughly 0.45 to 1 ug underwent reverse transcription with random hexamers. Multiplex immunoSEQ PCR targeted 54 Vbeta and 13 Jbeta TCR beta segments. TCRdb processed the immunoSEQ multiplex PCR reads anew with MiXCR; each CDR3 protein has one entry. Among fewer than 300,000 distinct CDR3 sequences listed, about 85% were seen once.

The J gene is TRBJ2-1, the V gene TRBV3-1, with D perhaps TRBD2 (6 bases). The source is a human donor with multiple sclerosis. Sequenced: CD8+ T cells from PBMCs. CDR3 region: CASSPTGSGYNEQFF. The CDR3 DNA follows: TGTGCCAGCAGCCCCACGGGTAGCGGCTACAATGAGCAGTTCTTC.